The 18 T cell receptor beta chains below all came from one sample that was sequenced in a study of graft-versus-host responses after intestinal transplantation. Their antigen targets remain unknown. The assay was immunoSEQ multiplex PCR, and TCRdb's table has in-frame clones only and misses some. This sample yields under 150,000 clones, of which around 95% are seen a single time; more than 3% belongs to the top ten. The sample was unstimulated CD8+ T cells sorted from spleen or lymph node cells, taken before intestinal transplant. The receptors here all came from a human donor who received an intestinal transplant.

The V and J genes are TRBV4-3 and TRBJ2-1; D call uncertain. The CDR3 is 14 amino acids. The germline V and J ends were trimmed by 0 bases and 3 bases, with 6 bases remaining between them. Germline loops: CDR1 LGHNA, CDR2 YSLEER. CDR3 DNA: TGCGCCAGCAGCCAAGAAAGGGACTACAATGAGCAGTTCTTC. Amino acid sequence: CASSQERDYNEQFF.

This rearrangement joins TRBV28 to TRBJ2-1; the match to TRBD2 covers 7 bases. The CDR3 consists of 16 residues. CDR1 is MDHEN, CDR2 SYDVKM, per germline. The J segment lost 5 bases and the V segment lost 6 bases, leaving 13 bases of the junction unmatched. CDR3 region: CASSLLQAGVNNEQFF. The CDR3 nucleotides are TGTGCCAGCAGCCTCCTCCAGGCGGGAGTGAACAATGAGCAGTTCTTC. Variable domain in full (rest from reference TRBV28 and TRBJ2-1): DVKVTQSSRYLVKRTGEKVFLECVQDMDHENMFWYRQDPGLGLRLIYFSYDVKMKEKGDIPEGYSVSREKKERFSLILESASTNQTSMYLCASSLLQAGVNNEQFFGPGTRLTVL.

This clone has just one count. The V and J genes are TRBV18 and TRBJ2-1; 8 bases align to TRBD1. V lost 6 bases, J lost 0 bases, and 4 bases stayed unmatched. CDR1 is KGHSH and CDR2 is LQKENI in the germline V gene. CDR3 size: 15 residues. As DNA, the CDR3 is TGTGCCAGCTCGGACACAGGGGGCTCCTACAATGAGCAGTTCTTC. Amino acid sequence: CASSDTGGSYNEQFF.

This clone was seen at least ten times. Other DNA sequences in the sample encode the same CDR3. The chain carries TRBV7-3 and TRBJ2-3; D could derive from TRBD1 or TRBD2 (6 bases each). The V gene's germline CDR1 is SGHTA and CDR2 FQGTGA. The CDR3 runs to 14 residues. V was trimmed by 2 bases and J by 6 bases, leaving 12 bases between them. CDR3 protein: CASSLGGGIDTQYF. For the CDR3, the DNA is TGTGCCAGCAGCTTAGGAGGGGGGATTGATACGCAGTATTTT.

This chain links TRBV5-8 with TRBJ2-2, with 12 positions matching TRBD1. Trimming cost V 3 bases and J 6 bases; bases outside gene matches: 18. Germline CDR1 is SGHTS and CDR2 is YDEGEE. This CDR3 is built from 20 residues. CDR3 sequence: CASSSDRDRGRYDHAGELFF. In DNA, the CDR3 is TGTGCCAGCAGCTCTGACCGGGACAGGGGGCGGTATGATCATGCCGGGGAGCTGTTTTTT. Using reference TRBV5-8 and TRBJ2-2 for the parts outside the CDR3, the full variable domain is EAGVTQSPTHLIKTRGQQATLRCSPISGHTSVYWYQQALGLGLQFLLWYDEGEERNRGNFPPRFSGRQFPNYSSELNVNALELEDSALYLCASSSDRDRGRYDHAGELFFGEGSRLTVL.

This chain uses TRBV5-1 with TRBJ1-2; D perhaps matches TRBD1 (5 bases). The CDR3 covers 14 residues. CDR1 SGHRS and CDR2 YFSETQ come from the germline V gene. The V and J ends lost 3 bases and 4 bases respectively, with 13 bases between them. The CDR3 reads CASSWVRGVYGYTF. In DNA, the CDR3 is TGCGCCAGCAGCTGGGTTCGGGGCGTCTATGGCTACACCTTC. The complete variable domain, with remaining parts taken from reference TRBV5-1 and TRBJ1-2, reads KAGVTQTPRYLIKTRGQQVTLSCSPISGHRSVSWYQQTPGQGLQFLFEYFSETQRNKGNFPGRFSGRQFSNSRSEMNVSTLELGDSALYLCASSWVRGVYGYTFGSGTRLTVV.

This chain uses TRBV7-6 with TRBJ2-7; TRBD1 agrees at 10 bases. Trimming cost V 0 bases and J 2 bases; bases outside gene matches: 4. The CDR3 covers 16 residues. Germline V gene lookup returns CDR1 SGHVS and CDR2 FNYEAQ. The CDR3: CASSLAEGTGAYEQYF. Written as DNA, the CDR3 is TGTGCCAGCAGCTTAGCCGAAGGGACAGGGGCCTACGAGCAGTACTTC.

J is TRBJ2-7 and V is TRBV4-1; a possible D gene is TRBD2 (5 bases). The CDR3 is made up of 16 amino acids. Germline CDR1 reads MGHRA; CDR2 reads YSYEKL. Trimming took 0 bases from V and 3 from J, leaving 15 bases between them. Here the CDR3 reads CASSQDARGPFYEQYF. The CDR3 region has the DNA TGCGCCAGCAGCCAAGATGCCCGAGGGCCTTTCTACGAGCAGTACTTC.

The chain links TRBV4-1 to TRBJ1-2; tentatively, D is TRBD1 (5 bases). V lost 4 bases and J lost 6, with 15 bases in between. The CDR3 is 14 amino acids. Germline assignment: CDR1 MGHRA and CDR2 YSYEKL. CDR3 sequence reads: CASSPGPRLDGYTF. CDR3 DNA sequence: TGCGCCAGCAGCCCGGGACCGAGGCTCGATGGCTACACCTTC.

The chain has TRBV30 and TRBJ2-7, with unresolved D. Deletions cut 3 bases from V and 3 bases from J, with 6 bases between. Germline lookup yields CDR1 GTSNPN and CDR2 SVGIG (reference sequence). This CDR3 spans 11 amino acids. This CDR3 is CAWSYSYEQYF. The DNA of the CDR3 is TGTGCCTGGAGCTACAGCTACGAGCAGTACTTC.

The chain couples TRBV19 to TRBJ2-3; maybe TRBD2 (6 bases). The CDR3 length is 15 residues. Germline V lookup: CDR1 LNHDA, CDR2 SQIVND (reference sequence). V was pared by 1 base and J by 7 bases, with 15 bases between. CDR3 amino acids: CASSIAPRGSNTQYF. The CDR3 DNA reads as TGTGCCAGTAGTATAGCCCCTCGGGGGTCTAATACGCAGTATTTT.

In DNA, the CDR3 is TGTGCCAGCAGCTTAGCCCAGCGGGAGTTCTCCTACAATGAGCAGTTCTTC. This sequence encodes CASSLAQREFSYNEQFF. The chain employs TRBV7-9 and TRBJ2-1; 8 positions agree with TRBD2. Germline CDR1 is SEHNR and CDR2 is FQNEAQ (reference sequence). The CDR3 runs to 17 residues. Trimming cost V 0 bases and J 0 bases; bases outside gene matches: 4.

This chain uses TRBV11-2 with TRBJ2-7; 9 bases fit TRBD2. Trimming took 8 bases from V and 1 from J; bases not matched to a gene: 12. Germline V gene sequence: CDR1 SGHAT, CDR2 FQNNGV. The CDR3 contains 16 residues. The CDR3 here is CASLDWREGLSYEQYF. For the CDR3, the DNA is TGTGCCAGCCTCGATTGGCGGGAGGGCCTGTCCTACGAGCAGTACTTC.

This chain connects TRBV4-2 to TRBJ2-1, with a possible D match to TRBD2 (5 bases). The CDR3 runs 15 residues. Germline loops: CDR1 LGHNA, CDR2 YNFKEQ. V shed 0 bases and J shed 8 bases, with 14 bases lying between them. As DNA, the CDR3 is TGTGCCAGCAGCCAAGAATCAGGAGAGGGAGATGAGCAGTTCTTC. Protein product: CASSQESGEGDEQFF.

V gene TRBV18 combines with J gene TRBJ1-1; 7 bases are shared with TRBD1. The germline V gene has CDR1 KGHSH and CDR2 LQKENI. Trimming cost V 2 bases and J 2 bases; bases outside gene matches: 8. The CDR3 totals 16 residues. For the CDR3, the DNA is TGTGCCAGCTCACCAAAACAGGGGTGGAGAAACACTGAAGCTTTCTTT. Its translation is CASSPKQGWRNTEAFF.

In DNA, the CDR3 is TGTGCCAGCAGCCAAGAAGAGCTAGAGGCAGATACGCAGTATTTT. Encoded protein: CASSQEELEADTQYF. This sequence joins TRBV4-2 and TRBJ2-3; D unresolved. Trimming removed 0 bases at V and 4 bases at J, with 11 bases between. From germline, CDR1 is LGHNA and CDR2 YNFKEQ. CDR3 length equals 15 residues.

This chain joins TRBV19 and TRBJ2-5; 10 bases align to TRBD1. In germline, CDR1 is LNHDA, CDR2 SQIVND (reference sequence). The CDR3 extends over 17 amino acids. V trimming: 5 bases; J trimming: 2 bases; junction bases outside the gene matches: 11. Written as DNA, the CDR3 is TGTGCCAGTAGTTCGGGACAGGGGAAGGGGTTACAAGAGACCCAGTACTTC. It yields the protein CASSSGQGKGLQETQYF. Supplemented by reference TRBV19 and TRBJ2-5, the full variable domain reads DGGITQSPKYLFRKEGQNVTLSCEQNLNHDAMYWYRQDPGQGLRLIYYSQIVNDFQKGDIAEGYSVSREKKESFPLTVTSAQKNPTAFYLCASSSGQGKGLQETQYFGPGTRLLVL.

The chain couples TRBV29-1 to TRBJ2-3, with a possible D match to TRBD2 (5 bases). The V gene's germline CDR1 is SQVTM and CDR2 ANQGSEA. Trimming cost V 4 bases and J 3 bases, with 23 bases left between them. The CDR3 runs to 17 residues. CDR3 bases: TGCAGCGTTGCCGCCATACTGACGGGCGGGTGGACAGATACGCAGTATTTT. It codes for CSVAAILTGGWTDTQYF.